This T cell receptor (beta chain) was captured by sequencing in a study of beta chain features in type 1 diabetes. Reverse transcription of all isolated RNA meant that expressed TCRB transcripts were sequenced. Method: immunoSEQ multiplex PCR; TCRdb's copy keeps in-frame clones and lacks some. The sample has a few hundred thousand clones, over 7.5% seen once. V shed 4 bases, J shed 0 bases, and the junction held 1 base outside the gene matches. The CDR3 covers 14 residues. Germline V gives CDR1 GTSNPN, CDR2 SVGIG (reference sequence). In this sample, this clone turned up a few times. J is TRBJ2-7 and V is TRBV30; 12 positions match TRBD2. The TCR originated in a woman aged 18-29 years in good health. Sequenced material: naive CD4+ T cells from blood. The CDR3 loop is CAWTSGRASYEQYF. The CDR3 coding sequence is TGTGCCTGGACTAGCGGGAGGGCCTCCTACGAGCAGTACTTC. Full variable domain (outside the CDR3, taken from reference TRBV30 and TRBJ2-7): SQTIHQWPATLVQPVGSPLSLECTVEGTSNPNLYWYRQAAGRGLQLLFYSVGIGQISSEVPQNLSASRPQDRQFILSSKKLLLSDSGFYLCAWTSGRASYEQYFGPGTRLTVT.